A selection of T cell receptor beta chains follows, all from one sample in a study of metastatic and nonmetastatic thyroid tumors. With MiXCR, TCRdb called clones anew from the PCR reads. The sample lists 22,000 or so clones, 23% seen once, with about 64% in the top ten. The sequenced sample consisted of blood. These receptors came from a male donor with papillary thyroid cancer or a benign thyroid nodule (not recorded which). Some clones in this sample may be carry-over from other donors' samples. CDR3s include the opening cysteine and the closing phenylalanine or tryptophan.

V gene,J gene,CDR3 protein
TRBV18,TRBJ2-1,CASSDAGSYNEQFF
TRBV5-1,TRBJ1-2,CASPPLYGYTF
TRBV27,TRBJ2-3,CATVVPGLARGDTQYF
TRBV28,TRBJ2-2,CASSPSLNTGELFF
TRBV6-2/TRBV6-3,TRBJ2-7,CASSSGLSKYEQYF
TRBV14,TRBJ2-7,CASSPTYEQYF
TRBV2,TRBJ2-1,CASSAGTGATNEQFF
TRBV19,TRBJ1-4,CASSSTAEKLFF
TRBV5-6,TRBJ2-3,CASSLDLAGRTDTQYF
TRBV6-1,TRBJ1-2,CASSFGGQGKGYTF
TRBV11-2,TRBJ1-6,CASSLVALNSPLDF
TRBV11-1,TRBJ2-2,CASRPKGQGYTGELFF
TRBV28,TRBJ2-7,CASSLPPREHFF
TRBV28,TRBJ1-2,CASSKTANYGYTF
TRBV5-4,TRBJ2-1,CASSSINGGNEQFF
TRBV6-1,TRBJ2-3,CASSEAGTGTDTQYF
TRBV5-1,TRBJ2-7,CASSLGQGTSYEQYF
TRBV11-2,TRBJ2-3,CASSLRGREGWDTQYF
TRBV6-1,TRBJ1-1,CASTQDVNTEAFF
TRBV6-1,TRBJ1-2,CASLLGAHNYGYTF
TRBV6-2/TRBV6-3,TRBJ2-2,CASSVQETGELFF
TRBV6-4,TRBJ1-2,CASSDSGDSGRYTF
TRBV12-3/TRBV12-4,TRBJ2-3,CATTGHTDTQYF
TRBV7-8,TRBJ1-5,CASARDSLNQPQHF
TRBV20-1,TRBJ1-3,CSARPYAGISGNTIYF
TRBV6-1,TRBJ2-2,CASSLQGSGELFF
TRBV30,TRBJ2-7,CAWSASGTSGHEQYF
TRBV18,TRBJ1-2,CASSQTANYGYTF
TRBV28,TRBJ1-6,CASSLRTESSPLHF
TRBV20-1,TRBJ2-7,CSAPGGGATYEQYF
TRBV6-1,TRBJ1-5,CASSLQRSQPQHF
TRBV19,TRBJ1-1,CASSSTWKQGSEAFF
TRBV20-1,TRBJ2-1,CSARIGLEQFF
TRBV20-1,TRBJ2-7,CSAPSPSYEQYF
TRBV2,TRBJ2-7,CASSEGDIGYEQYF
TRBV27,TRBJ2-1,CASSLFGTSGRYYNEQFF